The 18 T cell receptor beta chains given below trace back to one sample, sequenced in a study of T cells in Graves' hyperthyroidism and ophthalmopathy. RNA transcripts provided the source from which TCR beta CDR3 regions were amplified. The study used the HTBI primer set for a first-round RT-PCR of the TCR CDR3. From the multiplex PCR reads, TCRdb called clonotypes with MiXCR, one entry per CDR3 protein. This table has around 690,000 distinct CDR3 sequences, 15% to 20% appearing once. The specimen was blood. These receptors were obtained from a middle-aged man with Graves' hyperthyroidism.

This clonotype has ten or more counts. V gene TRBV19 combines with J gene TRBJ2-2; D gene unclear. CDR1 is LNHDA and CDR2 is SQIVND in the germline V gene (reference sequence). With 9 bases removed from V and 7 bases from J, the gap between germline ends came to 24 bases. This CDR3 has 16 amino acids. The CDR3 region is CASHLVGFKEGGELFF. CDR3 nucleotides: TGTGCCAGCCACCTTGTAGGGTTCAAGGAAGGCGGGGAGCTGTTTTTT. Using reference TRBV19 and TRBJ2-2 for the parts outside the CDR3, the full variable domain is DGGITQSPKYLFRKEGQNVTLSCEQNLNHDAMYWYRQDPGQGLRLIYYSQIVNDFQKGDIAEGYSVSREKKESFPLTVTSAQKNPTAFYLCASHLVGFKEGGELFFGEGSRLTVL.

This clonotype was recorded many times. The chain uses TRBV29-1 and TRBJ2-1, with D unclear. The germline gives CDR1 SQVTM, CDR2 ANQGSEA. The CDR3 consists of 13 residues. V gave up 4 bases and J gave up 0 bases, with 7 bases separating them. CDR3 region: CSVVRSSYNEQFF. The CDR3, as DNA: TGCAGCGTTGTACGAAGCTCCTACAATGAGCAGTTCTTC.

This clonotype was counted ten times or more. The rearrangement joins TRBV12-3 or TRBV12-4 to TRBJ1-5; tentatively, D is TRBD1 (6 bases). This CDR3 is built from 14 residues. Trimming took 4 bases from V and 2 from J, leaving 9 bases between them. CDR3 sequence reads: CASSSGQGNQPQHF. CDR3 bases: TGTGCCAGCAGTTCGGGACAAGGCAATCAGCCCCAGCATTTT.

On this clonotype itself: This sequence may be a read error, since a much larger clone differs from it by one base. The V and J genes are TRBV27 and TRBJ1-2; a weak D match, TRBD1 (6 bases). CDR1 and CDR2 (germline): MNHEY, SMNVEV (reference sequence). The length of the CDR3 is 14 residues. CDR3 residues: CTSRGAGTNYGYTF. The CDR3 DNA reads as TGTACCAGCAGAGGGGCGGGGACAAACTATGGCTACACCTTC.

As for this clonotype: One end of the junction varies from germline; a read error may be responsible. The chain combines TRBV20-1 with TRBJ2-1; D unresolved. This CDR3 spans 15 amino acids. Germline values: CDR1 DFQATT, CDR2 SNEGSKA (reference sequence). The CDR3, as DNA: TGCAGTGTTACCCTTAAACTTAGCTCCTCCAATGAGCAGTTCTTC. Translating gives CSVTLKLSSSNEQFF.

This clonotype was recorded a few times. The chain combines TRBV14 with TRBJ1-1; no firm D call. V was trimmed by 4 bases and J by 6 bases, leaving 6 bases between them. CDR1 and CDR2 (germline): SGHDN, FVKESK. This CDR3 spans 11 amino acids. CDR3 in amino acids: CASSPGAEAFF. In DNA form, the CDR3 reads TGTGCCAGCAGCCCCGGGGCTGAAGCTTTCTTT.

This clonotype was seen ten or more times. CDR3 loop: CASSLAGGVNTEAFF. Written as DNA, the CDR3 is TGTGCCAGCAGCTTGGCCGGGGGAGTGAACACTGAAGCTTTCTTT. This chain connects TRBV5-5 to TRBJ1-1; a weak D match, TRBD1 (5 bases). CDR1 is SGHKS and CDR2 is YYEKEE in the germline V gene (reference sequence). The CDR3 is 15 amino acids. V was trimmed by 0 bases and J by 0 bases, leaving 9 bases between them.

The chain uses TRBV19 and TRBJ2-1; either TRBD1 or TRBD2 may supply D (5 bases each). The CDR3 covers 14 residues. Per the germline V gene, CDR1 is LNHDA and CDR2 is SQIVND (reference sequence). V lost 3 bases and J lost 8, with 14 bases in between. The CDR3 loop is CASSMVQGVDEQFF. The DNA for the CDR3 is TGTGCCAGTAGTATGGTCCAGGGAGTGGATGAGCAGTTCTTC.

This clonotype appeared many times. The chain couples TRBV11-3 to TRBJ2-3; either TRBD1 or TRBD2 may supply D (6 bases each). V lost 5 bases and J lost 2, with 11 bases in between. CDR1 and CDR2 from the germline V gene are SGHNT and YENEEA. This CDR3 has 14 residues. CDR3 coding DNA: TGTGCCAGCAGCAAGGGGGGTCCCACAGATACGCAGTATTTT. It yields the protein CASSKGGPTDTQYF.

Worth noting for this clonotype: This may come from a read error, since a much larger clone is one base off. V gene TRBV5-1 combines with J gene TRBJ2-1; a weak D match, TRBD1 (5 bases). V was clipped by 9 bases and J by 7 bases, with 26 bases between them. The CDR3 spans 16 residues. Germline V gives CDR1 SGHRS, CDR2 YFSETQ. The CDR3, as DNA: TGCGCCAACAGTCTCAACCCCGATTCTCGGACAAATGAGCAGTTCTTC. Residues: CANSLNPDSRTNEQFF.

CDR3 amino acids: CASEMREDYGYTF. The CDR3 bases are TGTGCCAGTGAGATGAGGGAAGACTATGGCTACACCTTC. The V call is TRBV19, the J call TRBJ1-2, with no clear D. V was pared by 8 bases and J by 3 bases, with 13 bases between. Per germline, CDR1 LNHDA and CDR2 SQIVND (reference sequence). CDR3 length: 13 amino acids.

This clonotype was observed a few times. This chain links TRBV20-1 with TRBJ2-7, with 7 positions matching TRBD1. The CDR3 length is 14 residues. Germline CDR1 reads DFQATT; CDR2 reads SNEGSKA (reference sequence). The V and J ends lost 2 bases and 1 base, in that order; junction bases with no gene match: 5. The CDR3 loop reads CSARSTDRSYEQYF. CDR3 nucleotides: TGCAGTGCTAGAAGTACGGACAGGTCCTACGAGCAGTACTTC.

This clonotype was seen just once. The chain uses TRBV29-1 and TRBJ2-1; 10 bases agree with TRBD2. The V segment lost 4 bases and the J segment 7 bases; nucleotides outside the gene matches: 13. The germline V gene encodes CDR1 SQVTM and CDR2 ANQGSEA. CDR3 size: 16 residues. For the CDR3, the DNA is TGCAGCGTTGTGGCAGCGGGAGGGCCGCGGGTGAATGAGCAGTTCTTC. As protein: CSVVAAGGPRVNEQFF.

This clonotype was seen more than once but under ten times. V and J are TRBV30 and TRBJ2-2; perhaps TRBD2 as D (6 bases). The CDR3 totals 13 residues. Germline CDR1 GTSNPN, CDR2 SVGIG (reference sequence). Deletions cut 0 bases from V and 6 bases from J, with 8 bases between. The DNA for the CDR3 is TGTGCCTGGAGTGTTGGAGGGGCCGGGGAGCTGTTTTTT. This codes for CAWSVGGAGELFF. Together with reference TRBV30 and TRBJ2-2, the CDR3 gives the full variable domain: SQTIHQWPATLVQPVGSPLSLECTVEGTSNPNLYWYRQAAGRGLQLLFYSVGIGQISSEVPQNLSASRPQDRQFILSSKKLLLSDSGFYLCAWSVGGAGELFFGEGSRLTVL.

There are a few counts of this clonotype. The chain has TRBV3-1 and TRBJ2-7; the D gene is possibly TRBD1 (5 bases). The CDR3 loop spans 14 amino acids. Germline V gene lookup returns CDR1 LGHDT and CDR2 YNNKEL (reference sequence). V was trimmed by 1 base and J by 6 bases, leaving 13 bases between them. The DNA for the CDR3 is TGTGCCAGCAGCCAAGGGGCAATTGGGGCCGAGCAGTACTTC. Encoded protein: CASSQGAIGAEQYF.

V usage is TRBV29-1 and J usage is TRBJ2-7, with TRBD2 identical over 7 bases. The CDR3 runs 13 residues. Germline assignment: CDR1 SQVTM and CDR2 ANQGSEA. The trim removed 4 bases at V and 2 bases at J, leaving 5 bases unmatched. Here the CDR3 DNA reads TGCAGCGTTGTTTGGGACTACACCTACGAGCAGTACTTC. This gives the protein CSVVWDYTYEQYF.

This clonotype was counted ten times or more. The V and J genes are TRBV29-1 and TRBJ2-2; no definite D call. CDR3 length equals 14 residues. The V gene lost 7 bases and the J gene lost 3 bases, with 15 bases spanning the gap. Germline CDR1 and CDR2: SQVTM and ANQGSEA. The CDR3, as DNA: TGCAGCGCCTTACCCCGTGGTCACACCGGGGAGCTGTTTTTT. This translates into CSALPRGHTGELFF.

This clonotype has a count of ten or more. The rearrangement uses TRBV12-5 and TRBJ1-1; the D is unclear. The CDR3 is made up of 12 amino acids. Germline CDR1 and CDR2: LGHNT and FRNRAP. Trimming shortened V by 6 bases and J by 4 bases, and 9 bases separated the two germline ends. In DNA, the CDR3 is TGTGCTAGTGGGGTGGATACCACTGAAGCTTTCTTT. Residues: CASGVDTTEAFF.